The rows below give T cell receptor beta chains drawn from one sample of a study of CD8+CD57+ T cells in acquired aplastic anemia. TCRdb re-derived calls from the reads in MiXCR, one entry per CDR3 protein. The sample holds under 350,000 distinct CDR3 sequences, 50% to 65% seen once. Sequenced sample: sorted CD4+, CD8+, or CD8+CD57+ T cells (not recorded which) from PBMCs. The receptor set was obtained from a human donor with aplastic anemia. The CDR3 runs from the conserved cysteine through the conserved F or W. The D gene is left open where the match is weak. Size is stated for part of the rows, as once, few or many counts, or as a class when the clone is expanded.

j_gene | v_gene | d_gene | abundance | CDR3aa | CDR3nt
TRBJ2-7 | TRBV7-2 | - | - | CASSLVRDGISYEQYF | TGTGCCAGCAGCTTAGTACGGGACGGAATCTCCTACGAGCAGTACTTC
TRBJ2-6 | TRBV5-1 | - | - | CASSWQTVNSGANVLTF | TGCGCCAGCAGCTGGCAGACGGTAAACTCTGGGGCCAACGTCCTGACTTTC
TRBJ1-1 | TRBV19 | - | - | CASSIGTPNTEAFF | TGTGCCAGTAGTATCGGGACACCTAACACTGAAGCTTTCTTT
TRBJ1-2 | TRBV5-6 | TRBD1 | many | CASSFLQGAGYGYTF | TGTGCCAGCAGCTTCTTGCAGGGGGCTGGGTATGGCTACACCTTC
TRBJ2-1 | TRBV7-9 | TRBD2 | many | CASSLLAAPGYEQFF | TGTGCCAGCAGCTTGCTAGCGGCCCCCGGCTATGAGCAGTTCTTC
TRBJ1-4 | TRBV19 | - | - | CASSSEGATNEKLFF | TGTGCCAGTAGTTCGGAAGGTGCAACTAATGAAAAACTGTTTTTT
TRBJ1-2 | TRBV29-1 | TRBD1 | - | CSVDKPGQGRYGYTF | TGCAGCGTTGACAAACCGGGACAGGGTCGCTATGGCTACACCTTC
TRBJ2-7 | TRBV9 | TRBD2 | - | CASSVGGGGKAYEQYF | TGTGCCAGCAGCGTAGGTGGCGGGGGGAAGGCCTACGAGCAGTACTTC
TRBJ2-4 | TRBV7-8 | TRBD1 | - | CASSPGQGRLENIQYF | TGTGCCAGCAGCCCTGGACAGGGGCGGTTGGAAAACATTCAGTACTTC
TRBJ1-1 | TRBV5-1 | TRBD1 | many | CASSWGQSTISSEAFF | TGCGCCAGCAGCTGGGGACAGAGTACGATATCATCCGAAGCTTTCTTT
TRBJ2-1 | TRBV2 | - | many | CASSAGLTVEFF | TGTGCCAGCAGTGCTGGGTTGACAGTGGAGTTCTTC
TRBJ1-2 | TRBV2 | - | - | CASSQQTRGQDGYTF | TGTGCCAGCAGTCAGCAGACGAGGGGCCAGGATGGCTACACCTTC
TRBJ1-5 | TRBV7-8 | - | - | CASSPGTDSNQPQHF | TGTGCCAGCAGCCCCGGGACGGATAGCAATCAGCCCCAGCATTTT
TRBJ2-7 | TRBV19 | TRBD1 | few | CASRLRDRGWDEQYF | TGTGCCAGTAGACTGCGGGACAGGGGGTGGGACGAGCAGTACTTC
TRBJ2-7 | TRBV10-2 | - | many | CARNGLGTLHYEQYF | TGCGCCAGAAATGGTCTAGGGACACTCCACTACGAGCAGTACTTC
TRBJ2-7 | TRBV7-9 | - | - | CASSSYSRVYEQYF | TGTGCCAGCAGCTCATACTCCAGGGTTTACGAGCAGTACTTC
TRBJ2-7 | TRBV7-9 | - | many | CASSLDTVDYEQYF | TGTGCCAGCAGCTTAGATACAGTCGATTACGAGCAGTACTTC
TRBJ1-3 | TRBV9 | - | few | CASSPRRFGNTIYF | TGTGCCAGCAGCCCCCGCAGGTTTGGAAACACCATATATTTT
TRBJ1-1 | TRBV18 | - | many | CASSPMGNTEAFF | TGTGCCAGCTCACCAATGGGGAACACTGAAGCTTTCTTT
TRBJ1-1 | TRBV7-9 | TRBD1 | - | CASSPTGDSEAFF | TGTGCCAGCAGCCCTACAGGGGATAGTGAAGCTTTCTTT
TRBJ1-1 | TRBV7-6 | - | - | CASSLGARNTEAFF | TGTGCCAGCAGCTTAGGGGCAAGAAACACTGAAGCTTTCTTT
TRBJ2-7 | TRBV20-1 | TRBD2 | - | CSARAGGLYEQYF | TGCAGTGCTAGAGCGGGGGGACTCTACGAGCAGTACTTC
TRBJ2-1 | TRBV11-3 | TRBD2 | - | CASSLGVAGEQFF | TGTGCCAGCAGCTTAGGGGTAGCGGGAGAGCAGTTCTTC
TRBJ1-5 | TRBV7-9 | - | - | CASRGRGKETQHF | TGTGCCAGCCGCGGCAGGGGAAAAGAGACCCAGCATTTT
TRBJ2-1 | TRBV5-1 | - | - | CASSRGGGRYNEQFF | TGTGCCAGCAGCCGAGGGGGGGGGCGGTACAATGAGCAGTTCTTC
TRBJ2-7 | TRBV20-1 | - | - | CSARAPLGGTHEQYF | TGCAGTGCTAGGGCCCCACTGGGGGGAACTCACGAGCAGTACTTC
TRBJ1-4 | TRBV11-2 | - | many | CASSSDGEERLFF | TGTGCCAGCAGCTCAGATGGGGAAGAAAGGCTGTTTTTT
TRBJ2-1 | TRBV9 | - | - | CASSVGGDGVQFF | TGTGCCAGCAGCGTAGGTGGGGACGGTGTGCAGTTCTTC
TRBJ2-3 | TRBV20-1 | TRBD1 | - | CSAILAGGRIDTQYF | TGCAGTGCTATTTTGGCAGGGGGCAGGATAGATACGCAGTATTTT
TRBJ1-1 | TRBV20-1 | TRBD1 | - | CSAKLTGLVNTEAFF | TGCAGTGCGAAACTGACAGGGTTGGTGAACACTGAAGCTTTCTTT
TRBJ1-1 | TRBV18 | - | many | CASSLQSQNTEAFF | TGTGCCAGCTCACTTCAGTCCCAGAACACTGAAGCTTTCTTT
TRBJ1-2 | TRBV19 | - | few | CASSIDDESYGYTF | TGTGCCAGTAGTATAGACGATGAGTCCTATGGCTACACCTTC
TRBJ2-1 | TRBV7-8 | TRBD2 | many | CASSWSGGTYNEQFF | TGTGCCAGCAGCTGGAGCGGGGGGACCTACAATGAGCAGTTCTTC
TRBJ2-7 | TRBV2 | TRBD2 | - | CASNLAGGTYEQYF | TGTGCCAGCAATCTAGCGGGGGGAACCTACGAGCAGTACTTC
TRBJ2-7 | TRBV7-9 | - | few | CASSPPKTVSEQYF | TGTGCCAGCAGCCCCCCAAAAACGGTCAGCGAGCAGTACTTC
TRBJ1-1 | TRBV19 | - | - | CASHSIRTVNTEAFF | TGTGCCAGTCATAGTATTCGGACAGTTAACACTGAAGCTTTCTTT
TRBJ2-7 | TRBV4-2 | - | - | CASSQEGLPSSYEQYF | TGTGCCAGCAGCCAAGAAGGGCTACCCAGCTCCTACGAGCAGTACTTC
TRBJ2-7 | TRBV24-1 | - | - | CATSTRTDREQYF | TGTGCCACCAGTACTAGAACGGATCGCGAGCAGTACTTC
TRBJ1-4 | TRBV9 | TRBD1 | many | CASSVSTDRPGVTNEKLFF | TGTGCCAGCAGCGTCTCCACGGACAGGCCGGGTGTAACTAATGAAAAACTGTTTTTT
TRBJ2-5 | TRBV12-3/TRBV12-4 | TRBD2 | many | CASSLGLTSGSRETQYF | TGTGCCAGCAGTTTAGGTTTGACTAGCGGGAGTAGAGAGACCCAGTACTTC
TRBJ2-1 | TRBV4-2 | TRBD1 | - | CASSQDRQGIGAEQFF | TGTGCCAGCAGCCAAGATCGACAGGGAATCGGAGCTGAGCAGTTCTTC
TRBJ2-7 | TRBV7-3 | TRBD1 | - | CASSLTGGESYEQYF | TGTGCCAGCAGCCTGACAGGGGGAGAATCCTACGAGCAGTACTTC
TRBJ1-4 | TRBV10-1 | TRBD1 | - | CASPLPRTGTNEKLFF | TGCGCCAGCCCGTTACCCCGGACAGGGACTAATGAAAAACTGTTTTTT
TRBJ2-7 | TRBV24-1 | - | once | CATSDSGTYEQYF | TGTGCCACCAGTGATTCCGGGACCTACGAGCAGTACTTC
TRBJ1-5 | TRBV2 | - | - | CASSAELAYSNQPQHF | TGTGCCAGCAGTGCGGAGTTGGCTTATAGCAATCAGCCCCAGCATTTT